One and the same sample provided the 25 T cell receptor beta chains below, sequenced in a study of T cell repertoires in cytomegalovirus infection. No antigen has been assigned to these receptors. TCRdb called the reads again in MiXCR, with one record for every CDR3 protein. The sample yields 350,000 to 400,000 distinct CDR3 sequences, roughly a third seen once. Sequencing used cultured PBMCs, obtained from culture after CMV antigen stimulation. These receptors all come from a human donor in good health (CMV status not recorded). Some clones in this sample may be carry-over from other donors' samples.

This chain uses TRBV11-2 with TRBJ1-1; D is unclear. CDR1 and CDR2 from the germline V gene are SGHAT and FQNNGV. Trimming took off 5 bases at V and 1 base at J, with 14 bases between the two ends. This CDR3 has 15 amino acids. CDR3 in amino acids: CASSRPEIENTEAFF. The CDR3 nucleotides read TGTGCCAGCAGCCGCCCTGAGATCGAGAACACTGAAGCTTTCTTT. Filled out from reference TRBV11-2 and TRBJ1-1, the complete variable domain reads EAGVAQSPRYKIIEKRQSVAFWCNPISGHATLYWYQQILGQGPKLLIQFQNNGVVDDSQLPKDRFSAERLKGVDSTLKIQPAKLEDSAVYLCASSRPEIENTEAFFGQGTRLTVV.

A few counts support this clonotype. The gene calls are TRBV7-2 and TRBJ2-3, with 9 bases lining up with TRBD1. The CDR3 totals 15 residues. V lost 3 bases and J lost 5; bases outside the gene matches: 6. CDR1 is SGHTA, CDR2 FQGNSA, per germline. The chain's CDR3 is CASSFAGTGLDTQYF. CDR3 coding DNA: TGTGCCAGCAGCTTCGCCGGGACAGGGTTAGATACGCAGTATTTT.

This clonotype appeared a single time. The rearrangement uses TRBV12-3 or TRBV12-4 and TRBJ2-7, with 8 bases aligning to TRBD2. The ends lost 6 bases at V and 4 bases at J; junction bases unmatched: 17. The CDR3 totals 17 residues. CDR3 DNA: TGTGCCAGCAGCCCAACGGGGGGGACTTACCTAATTTACGAGCAGTACGTC. Its translation: CASSPTGGTYLIYEQYV.

J is TRBJ1-2 and V is TRBV7-9; D unclear. CDR1 and CDR2 from the germline V gene are SEHNR and FQNEAQ (reference sequence). The length of the CDR3 is 12 residues. Trimming removed 2 bases from V and 8 bases from J, with 9 bases in between. The DNA of the CDR3 is TGTGCCAGCAGCTTAACGGCAGGCGGCTACACCTTC. Its protein is CASSLTAGGYTF.

This chain links TRBV28 with TRBJ2-1; no reliable D call. Per the germline V gene, CDR1 is MDHEN and CDR2 is SYDVKM. The CDR3 totals 14 residues. V gave up 4 bases and J gave up 8 bases, with 15 bases separating them. In nucleotides, the CDR3 is TGTGCCAGCAGTTCCCCCCCGGTTTCGGATGAGCAGTTCTTC. Its protein product is CASSSPPVSDEQFF.

CDR3 amino acids: CASSFSADSSGNTIYF. For the CDR3, the DNA is TGTGCCAGCAGTTTCTCTGCAGACAGCTCTGGAAACACCATATATTTT. V and J are TRBV28 and TRBJ1-3, with a weak D call TRBD1 (5 bases). The V end lost 3 bases, the J end lost 0 bases, and 12 bases lay between the germline ends. Germline lookup yields CDR1 MDHEN and CDR2 SYDVKM. CDR3 length: 16 amino acids.

The rearrangement joins TRBV14 to TRBJ2-4; D might be TRBD2 (5 bases). The CDR3 is made up of 13 amino acids. The V gene lost 4 bases and the J gene lost 5 bases, with 9 bases spanning the gap. The germline gives CDR1 SGHDN, CDR2 FVKESK. In DNA form, the CDR3 reads TGTGCCAGCAGCCCTGCCGGGGAAAACATTCAGTACTTC. This codes for CASSPAGENIQYF.

This rearrangement joins TRBV28 to TRBJ2-6, with TRBD1 matching 8 bases. From germline, CDR1 is MDHEN and CDR2 SYDVKM. J lost 0 bases, V lost 5 bases, and 12 bases had no gene match. This CDR3 is built from 19 residues. CDR3 residues: CASSLDRVITLSGANVLTF. The CDR3 DNA reads as TGTGCCAGCAGTCTGGACAGGGTAATAACTCTCTCTGGGGCCAACGTCCTGACTTTC. Variable domain in full (rest from reference TRBV28 and TRBJ2-6): DVKVTQSSRYLVKRTGEKVFLECVQDMDHENMFWYRQDPGLGLRLIYFSYDVKMKEKGDIPEGYSVSREKKERFSLILESASTNQTSMYLCASSLDRVITLSGANVLTFGAGSRLTVL.

V gene TRBV6-2 or TRBV6-3 combines with J gene TRBJ2-7, with TRBD2 identical over 7 bases. Germline assignment: CDR1 MNHEY and CDR2 SVGEGT. The CDR3 spans 15 residues. This CDR3 is CASSNSGTTTLEQYV. CDR3 in DNA: TGTGCCAGCAGTAACTCCGGGACTACTACCCTCGAGCAGTACGTC.

The genes are TRBV4-1 and TRBJ2-1; tentatively, D is TRBD2 (5 bases). This CDR3 is 13 amino acids long. The ends were cut back, 4 bases at V and 9 bases at J, with 13 bases in the middle. Germline CDR1 is MGHRA and CDR2 is YSYEKL. CDR3 in amino acids: CASSPQLEGEQFF. The CDR3 DNA reads as TGCGCCAGCAGCCCACAGCTAGAGGGTGAGCAGTTCTTC.

This clonotype was picked up a small number of times. The CDR3 spells CASSPRDLEETQYF. The CDR3 DNA follows: TGTGCCAGTAGCCCCAGGGACTTAGAAGAGACCCAGTACTTC. The rearrangement uses TRBV19 and TRBJ2-5; weak D call: TRBD2 (6 bases). V was pared by 6 bases and J by 3 bases, with 14 bases between. The CDR3 contains 14 residues. Germline CDR1 and CDR2: LNHDA and SQIVND (reference sequence).

Many counts were recorded for this clonotype. This rearrangement joins TRBV7-6 to TRBJ1-5, with D hard to call. This CDR3 contains 16 residues. In germline, CDR1 is SGHVS, CDR2 FNYEAQ. V lost 5 bases, J lost 2 bases, and 16 bases lay in between. This chain's CDR3 is CASSHRSVTGNQPQHF. Written as DNA, the CDR3 is TGTGCCAGCAGCCATAGGTCAGTTACGGGCAATCAGCCCCAGCATTTT. Supplemented by reference TRBV7-6 and TRBJ1-5, the full variable domain reads GAGVSQSPRYKVTKRGQDVALRCDPISGHVSLYWYRQALGQGPEFLTYFNYEAQQDKSGLPNDRFSAERPEGSISTLTIQRTEQRDSAMYRCASSHRSVTGNQPQHFGDGTRLSIL.

The chain combines TRBV5-6 with TRBJ2-7; 7 positions match TRBD2. V lost 3 bases to trimming and J lost 6 bases; unmatched junction nucleotides: 12. Germline V CDR1 and CDR2: SGHDT, YYEEEE. CDR3 length: 15 amino acids. CDR3 protein: CASSYLRTRAREQYF. The CDR3 DNA follows: TGTGCCAGCAGCTACTTGAGGACTAGGGCCCGCGAGCAGTACTTC.

This chain uses TRBV18 with TRBJ1-1, with TRBD1 identical over 7 bases. The CDR3 has 14 amino acids. Germline loops: CDR1 KGHSH, CDR2 LQKENI. V shed 4 bases, J shed 2 bases, and the junction held 4 bases outside the gene matches. CDR3 amino acids: CASSLGDSNTEAFF. CDR3 nucleotide sequence: TGTGCCAGCTCACTTGGGGACAGTAACACTGAAGCTTTCTTT.

The chain is built from TRBV19 and TRBJ2-1, with 11 positions matching TRBD2. This CDR3 has 15 residues. Germline assignment: CDR1 LNHDA and CDR2 SQIVND (reference sequence). V lost 4 bases and J lost 12; bases outside the gene matches: 11. This CDR3 is CASSTHSGRAIRQFF. The CDR3 nucleotides read TGTGCCAGTAGTACCCATAGCGGGAGGGCGATAAGGCAGTTCTTC.

This clonotype was counted many times. The gene calls are TRBV12-3 or TRBV12-4 and TRBJ2-1; possible D gene TRBD1, 6 bases. V lost 7 bases and J 7 bases, leaving 17 bases between the germline ends. This CDR3 comprises 14 residues. CDR3 coding DNA: TGTGCCAGCATTTTTGGAACAGGGAGTAATGAGCAGTTCTTC. It encodes CASIFGTGSNEQFF.

This clonotype showed up just once. The chain links TRBV19 to TRBJ2-3; the D gene could be TRBD1 or TRBD2 (5 bases each). The CDR3 runs 13 residues. Germline assignment: CDR1 LNHDA and CDR2 SQIVND (reference sequence). The ends were cut back, 10 bases at V and 1 base at J, with 12 bases in the middle. The CDR3 here is CANSRDGTDTQYF. Written as DNA, the CDR3 is TGTGCCAATAGCCGGGACGGCACAGATACGCAGTATTTT.

The J gene is TRBJ2-3, the V gene TRBV20-1; 7 bases match TRBD2. J was trimmed by 2 bases and V by 1 base; bases with no gene match: 3. CDR1 is DFQATT and CDR2 is SNEGSKA in the germline V gene (reference sequence). The CDR3 runs 14 residues. Here the CDR3 reads CSARGLAATDTQYF. The CDR3 nucleotides read TGCAGTGCTAGAGGTCTAGCGGCCACAGATACGCAGTATTTT.

The chain combines TRBV20-1 with TRBJ2-3, with D perhaps TRBD2 (5 bases). The CDR3 is 12 amino acids. The germline CDR1 and CDR2 sequences are DFQATT and SNEGSKA (reference sequence). Trimming cost V 0 bases and J 8 bases, with 9 bases left between them. CDR3 in DNA: TGCAGTGCTAGAGATGTGGCGGGTACGCAGTATTTT. Translating gives CSARDVAGTQYF.

The rearrangement uses TRBV12-5 and TRBJ2-1, with 14 positions matching TRBD2. The CDR3 spans 16 residues. J was trimmed by 9 bases and V by 4 bases; bases with no gene match: 8. Germline V gives CDR1 LGHNT, CDR2 FRNRAP. The CDR3 loop reads CASGSGLAGVGGEQFF. CDR3 DNA: TGTGCTAGTGGTTCGGGACTAGCGGGAGTCGGCGGTGAGCAGTTCTTC.

The chain joins TRBV6-8 to TRBJ1-1; 7 bases match TRBD1. CDR3 length: 14 residues. Germline loops: CDR1 MNHGY, CDR2 SAAAGT. With 8 bases clipped from V and 1 base from J, the junction kept 7 bases outside the gene matches. The CDR3 spells CASLRDRANTEAFF. The CDR3 DNA follows: TGTGCCAGCCTAAGGGACAGAGCGAACACTGAAGCTTTCTTT.

The gene calls are TRBV20-1 and TRBJ2-4; 7 bases match TRBD2. J gave up 4 bases and V 1 base, and 1 base lay outside the gene matches. This CDR3 has 13 residues. Germline CDR1 and CDR2: DFQATT and SNEGSKA (reference sequence). CDR3 sequence: CSARVGGKNIQYF. CDR3 DNA: TGCAGTGCTAGAGTGGGAGGGAAAAACATTCAGTACTTC.

The chain links TRBV5-5 to TRBJ1-1; D is unclear. Germline CDR1 is SGHKS and CDR2 is YYEKEE (reference sequence). Trimming took 2 bases from V and 0 from J, leaving 5 bases between them. The CDR3 spans 13 residues. The CDR3 region is CASSFNMNTEAFF. DNA of the CDR3: TGTGCCAGCAGCTTTAATATGAACACTGAAGCTTTCTTT.

DNA for the CDR3: TGTGCCAGCAGCCACACAGGGACAGAGAAACCCTACGAGCAGTACTTC. Amino acid sequence: CASSHTGTEKPYEQYF. The rearrangement uses TRBV7-4 and TRBJ2-7; 7 bases agree with TRBD1. V lost 5 bases and J lost 2; bases outside the gene matches: 12. The CDR3 contains 16 residues. Germline V gives CDR1 SGHVT, CDR2 SQSDAQ. The whole variable domain, remainder taken from reference TRBV7-4 and TRBJ2-7, is GAGVSQSPRYKVAKRGRDVALRCDSISGHVTLYWYRQTLGQGSEVLTYSQSDAQRDKSGRPSGRFSAERPERSVSTLKIQRTEQGDSAVYLCASSHTGTEKPYEQYFGPGTRLTVT.

V is TRBV11-3 and J is TRBJ1-1; D is uncertain. The CDR3 has 16 residues. Germline V CDR1 and CDR2: SGHNT, YENEEA. V was cut by 3 bases and J by 4 bases, with 18 bases left in between. In DNA form, the CDR3 reads TGTGCCAGCAGCTTGGTGTCAAGTTCACGAGGCACTGAAGCTTTCTTT. Its translation: CASSLVSSSRGTEAFF.